The 31 T cell receptor beta chains given below trace back to one sample, sequenced in a study of T cells after yellow fever vaccination. TCRdb processed the 5' RACE reads anew with MiXCR; each CDR3 protein has one entry. This sample has about 320,000 distinct CDR3 sequences, with 3.5% to 4.5% found just once. The sequences come from PBMCs, collected 15 days after the yellow fever booster vaccination. The source of these receptors is a man aged 18 to 35 who received the YFV17D yellow fever vaccine.

This clonotype was seen more than once but under ten times. This chain joins TRBV6-5 and TRBJ1-1, with D possibly being TRBD1 (5 bases). Per germline, CDR1 MNHEY and CDR2 SVGAGI. Trimming took 5 bases from V and 5 from J, leaving 15 bases between them. The CDR3 is made up of 14 amino acids. Here the CDR3 reads CASSRDPLGTEAFF. Written as DNA, the CDR3 is TGTGCCAGCAGTCGGGACCCCTTAGGGACTGAAGCTTTCTTT.

This clonotype has at least ten counts. This chain joins TRBV3-1 and TRBJ2-1; D unclear. Germline CDR1 reads LGHDT; CDR2 reads YNNKEL (reference sequence). The CDR3 is 11 amino acids. V was pared by 2 bases and J by 7 bases, with 3 bases between. CDR3 coding DNA: TGTGCCAGCAGCCAACGTAATGAGCAGTTCTTC. Residues: CASSQRNEQFF.

This clonotype was picked up many times. This chain uses TRBV5-6 with TRBJ2-1; D might be TRBD1 (5 bases). Per germline, CDR1 SGHDT and CDR2 YYEEEE. V was pared by 10 bases and J by 1 base, with 15 bases between. The CDR3 sequence is 14 residues long. CDR3 sequence: CAYKGRESYNEQFF. The CDR3 DNA sequence: TGTGCCTACAAGGGCAGGGAATCCTACAATGAGCAGTTCTTC.

This chain connects TRBV7-9 to TRBJ1-1, with a weak D call TRBD1 (5 bases). Trimming left V 11 bases short and J 8 bases short, with 24 bases between. Looked up from germline, CDR1 is SEHNR and CDR2 is FQNEAQ (reference sequence). CDR3 length equals 14 residues. In DNA, the CDR3 is TGTGCCTTTAGCAATCCGGGACTAACGATAGAAGCTTTCTTT. Its translation is CAFSNPGLTIEAFF.

This clonotype was recorded many times. This rearrangement joins TRBV18 to TRBJ1-1; D perhaps matches TRBD1 (5 bases). The ends were cut back, 8 bases at V and 3 bases at J, with 13 bases in the middle. CDR3 length equals 13 residues. Germline assignment: CDR1 KGHSH and CDR2 LQKENI. CDR3 coding DNA: TGTGCCAGCAGCCCCCAGGGTGACACTGAAGCTTTCTTT. It encodes CASSPQGDTEAFF.

The genes are TRBV7-2 and TRBJ1-1, with D possibly matching TRBD1 (5 bases). Trimming removed 8 bases from V and 4 bases from J, with 14 bases in between. Germline V lookup: CDR1 SGHTA, CDR2 FQGNSA. The CDR3 length is 13 residues. The CDR3 sequence is CASAGGGGTEAFF. As DNA, the CDR3 is TGTGCCAGCGCCGGGGGGGGTGGCACTGAAGCTTTCTTT.

This clonotype was counted many times. The chain uses TRBV7-6 and TRBJ2-6, with 7 bases lining up with TRBD1. The CDR3 spans 15 residues. The V and J ends lost 7 bases and 0 bases, in that order; junction bases with no gene match: 3. CDR1 is SGHVS, CDR2 FNYEAQ, per germline. The CDR3 is CASTPGGSGANVLTF. CDR3 in DNA: TGTGCCAGCACCCCAGGGGGCTCTGGGGCCAACGTCCTGACTTTC.

This clonotype appeared a few times. The chain uses TRBV28 and TRBJ1-6; no definite D call. The CDR3 sequence is 14 residues long. The V and J ends lost 5 bases and 4 bases respectively, with 9 bases between them. The germline V gene encodes CDR1 MDHEN and CDR2 SYDVKM. The CDR3 nucleotides are TGTGCCAGCAGTATACGGGATTATAATTCACCCCTCCACTTT. Translation gives CASSIRDYNSPLHF.

A few counts support this clonotype. This chain joins TRBV5-1 and TRBJ1-1, with 10 bases matching TRBD1. CDR3 length: 16 residues. Trimming took 4 bases from V and 0 from J; bases not matched to a gene: 6. Germline assignment: CDR1 SGHRS and CDR2 YFSETQ. CDR3 loop: CASSGGQGNLNTEAFF. The CDR3 bases are TGCGCCAGCAGCGGGGGACAGGGGAATTTGAACACTGAAGCTTTCTTT.

The genes are TRBV30 and TRBJ2-1; tentative D call: TRBD1 (5 bases). V was trimmed by 1 base and J by 1 base, leaving 11 bases between them. Germline V gene lookup returns CDR1 GTSNPN and CDR2 SVGIG (reference sequence). The CDR3 contains 15 residues. The CDR3 reads CAWSDLGPSYNEQFF. The DNA for the CDR3 is TGTGCCTGGAGTGACCTGGGGCCGTCCTACAATGAGCAGTTCTTC.

V gene TRBV3-1 combines with J gene TRBJ2-2, with TRBD2 matching over 7 bases. V lost 4 bases, J lost 7 bases, and 6 bases stayed unmatched. The germline V gene encodes CDR1 LGHDT and CDR2 YNNKEL (reference sequence). The length of the CDR3 is 14 residues. DNA for the CDR3: TGTGCCAGCAGCCCACTAGCGACGGGCGGGGAGCTGTTTTTT. It yields the protein CASSPLATGGELFF. The variable domain in full, with the rest retrieved from reference TRBV3-1 and TRBJ2-2, is DTAVSQTPKYLVTQMGNDKSIKCEQNLGHDTMYWYKQDSKKFLKIMFSYNNKELIINETVPNRFSPKSPDKAHLNLHINSLELGDSAVYFCASSPLATGGELFFGEGSRLTVL.

The rearrangement joins TRBV20-1 to TRBJ1-1; D is undetermined. Germline values: CDR1 DFQATT, CDR2 SNEGSKA (reference sequence). The CDR3 contains 12 residues. The CDR3: CRGLGMNTEAFF. The CDR3 bases are TGCAGGGGGTTGGGGATGAACACTGAAGCTTTCTTT.

This clonotype turned up a few times. The gene calls are TRBV6-6 and TRBJ1-4, with no clear D. The ends were cut back, 4 bases at V and 8 bases at J, with 14 bases in the middle. Germline CDR1 and CDR2: MNHNY and SVGAGI (reference sequence). This CDR3 is built from 14 residues. In nucleotides, the CDR3 is TGTGCCAGCAGTTCAGGTTCGATCGTAGAAAAACTGTTTTTT. Protein: CASSSGSIVEKLFF.

The sample holds many counts of this clonotype. Its ends do not fully match the called genes, so a read error is possible. The chain joins TRBV9 to TRBJ2-4; D may correspond to TRBD1 or TRBD2 (5 bases each). Per the germline V gene, CDR1 is SGDLS and CDR2 is YYNGEE. This CDR3 region has 13 residues. The CDR3 sequence is CASSPTPEGRRSF. The DNA for the CDR3 is TGTGCCAGCAGCCCAACCCCCGAGGGGCGCCGCTCCTTC.

The chain couples TRBV7-9 to TRBJ2-7; D remains ambiguous. This CDR3 comprises 16 residues. V was trimmed by 5 bases and J by 0 bases, leaving 17 bases between them. From germline, CDR1 is SEHNR and CDR2 FQNEAQ (reference sequence). The CDR3 sequence is CASSPREIQSSYEQYF. The CDR3 DNA reads TGTGCCAGCAGCCCCCGTGAGATCCAAAGCTCCTACGAGCAGTACTTC.

This clonotype was detected many times. The chain employs TRBV7-9 and TRBJ2-3; tentatively, D is TRBD1 (6 bases). This CDR3 contains 15 residues. The germline V gene has CDR1 SEHNR and CDR2 FQNEAQ (reference sequence). Trimming left V 2 bases short and J 4 bases short, with 13 bases between. The CDR3 DNA sequence: TGTGCCAGCAGCTTAAGGGGGATGGGGGCAGATACGCAGTATTTT. Amino acids: CASSLRGMGADTQYF. The whole variable domain, filled in from reference TRBV7-9 and TRBJ2-3, reads DTGVSQNPRHKITKRGQNVTFRCDPISEHNRLYWYRQTLGQGPEFLTYFQNEAQLEKSRLLSDRFSAERPKGSFSTLEIQRTEQGDSAMYLCASSLRGMGADTQYFGPGTRLTVL.

The J gene is TRBJ1-1, the V gene TRBV7-3; D is unresolved. The CDR3 is 15 amino acids. Germline loops: CDR1 SGHTA, CDR2 FQGTGA. V was pared by 2 bases and J by 4 bases, with 14 bases between. This chain's CDR3 is CASSLYPGRGTEAFF. The DNA of the CDR3 is TGTGCCAGCAGCTTATATCCTGGCAGAGGCACTGAAGCTTTCTTT.

This clonotype was seen repeatedly, ten times or more. The chain couples TRBV6-5 to TRBJ1-5; possible D gene TRBD1, 6 bases. Looked up from germline, CDR1 is MNHEY and CDR2 is SVGAGI. The CDR3 runs to 15 residues. V gave up 0 bases and J gave up 6 bases, with 12 bases separating them. The CDR3 spells CASSYSAGERQPQHF. CDR3 nucleotides: TGTGCCAGCAGTTACTCGGCAGGGGAGCGTCAGCCCCAGCATTTT.

Many counts were recorded for this clonotype. This chain joins TRBV5-5 and TRBJ1-1; D remains ambiguous. Germline V lookup: CDR1 SGHKS, CDR2 YYEKEE (reference sequence). The V end lost 6 bases, the J end lost 5 bases, and 17 bases lay between the germline ends. CDR3 size: 14 residues. Written as DNA, the CDR3 is TGTGCCAGCACATGGGCTGGTGAATGGACTGAAGCTTTCTTT. Translation: CASTWAGEWTEAFF.

This chain uses TRBV5-1 with TRBJ2-5, with a weak D call TRBD2 (5 bases). Trimming pared 2 bases from V and 1 base from J, leaving 12 bases between. From germline, CDR1 is SGHRS and CDR2 YFSETQ. CDR3 size: 15 residues. Here the CDR3 DNA reads TGCGCCAGCAGCTTAAACAAGGAGGTCCAAGAGACCCAGTACTTC. As protein: CASSLNKEVQETQYF.

V and J are TRBV7-3 and TRBJ2-3; no clear D. The CDR3 has 15 residues. Trimming removed 2 bases from V and 2 bases from J, with 11 bases in between. Germline V lookup: CDR1 SGHTA, CDR2 FQGTGA. The CDR3 DNA follows: TGTGCCAGCAGCTTAGGTGGGCCAGTCACAGATACGCAGTATTTT. Residues: CASSLGGPVTDTQYF.

The chain has TRBV9 and TRBJ2-1, with TRBD2 matching over 9 bases. The CDR3 is 15 residues long. The germline CDR1 and CDR2 sequences are SGDLS and YYNGEE. V lost 1 base, J lost 9 bases, and 8 bases stayed unmatched. The CDR3 DNA is TGTGCCAGCAGCGTATCTGCGGGGGGGCCTGGTGAGCAGTTCTTC. It codes for CASSVSAGGPGEQFF. The full variable domain, its missing parts supplied by reference TRBV9 and TRBJ2-1, is DSGVTQTPKHLITATGQRVTLRCSPRSGDLSVYWYQQSLDQGLQFLIQYYNGEERAKGNILERFSAQQFPDLHSELNLSSLELGDSALYFCASSVSAGGPGEQFFGPGTRLTVL.

The chain recombines TRBV7-3 with TRBJ2-7; TRBD2 matches at 8 bases. The CDR3 spans 14 residues. The germline CDR1 and CDR2 sequences are SGHTA and FQGTGA. V shed 5 bases and J 6 bases; nucleotides not matched to a gene: 9. In DNA form, the CDR3 reads TGTGCCAGCAGCCCCGGGGGGGCCGCCGGCGAGCAGTACTTC. It codes for CASSPGGAAGEQYF.

This clonotype occurred a few times. This chain links TRBV18 with TRBJ1-3; perhaps TRBD1 as D (6 bases). Trimming took 3 bases from V and 4 from J, leaving 19 bases between them. In germline, CDR1 is KGHSH, CDR2 LQKENI. The CDR3 runs 17 residues. The CDR3 nucleotides are TGTGCCAGCTCACCCAGGTCCTCCGGGGGCGAGGGAAACACCATATATTTT. Translated, it gives CASSPRSSGGEGNTIYF.

This clonotype was recorded many times. The chain couples TRBV20-1 to TRBJ2-2, with TRBD1 identical over 7 bases. This CDR3 is built from 20 residues. Germline V lookup: CDR1 DFQATT, CDR2 SNEGSKA (reference sequence). Trimming cost V 3 bases and J 2 bases; bases outside gene matches: 21. CDR3 nucleotide sequence: TGCAGTGCTAGGGTCGGCATGTTCGGTTTGGGACAGCCTAACACCGGGGAGCTGTTTTTT. Encoded protein: CSARVGMFGLGQPNTGELFF.

The gene calls are TRBV18 and TRBJ2-7, with D possibly TRBD1 on 7 matching bases. V was trimmed by 6 bases and J by 6 bases, leaving 18 bases between them. This CDR3 spans 14 amino acids. Germline V lookup: CDR1 KGHSH, CDR2 LQKENI. CDR3 sequence reads: CASSRDSTSLEQYF. The CDR3 DNA is TGTGCCAGCTCGCGGGACAGCACTTCCCTCGAGCAGTACTTC.

The chain carries TRBV12-3 or TRBV12-4 and TRBJ2-4; 7 bases map to TRBD1. J was trimmed by 6 bases and V by 6 bases; bases with no gene match: 11. This CDR3 comprises 15 residues. This chain's CDR3 is CASRAPGTALNIQYF. For the CDR3, the DNA is TGTGCCAGCAGAGCCCCCGGGACAGCACTAAACATTCAGTACTTC.

In its sample, this clonotype was seen many times. The chain is built from TRBV4-2 and TRBJ2-1, with D perhaps given as TRBD1 or TRBD2 (5 bases each). The V end lost 4 bases, the J end lost 3 bases, and 16 bases lay between the germline ends. From germline, CDR1 is LGHNA and CDR2 YNFKEQ. The CDR3 runs to 16 residues. CDR3 in DNA: TGTGCCAGCAGCCGATGGCGGGTGGGGCTCTACAATGAGCAGTTCTTC. Encoded protein: CASSRWRVGLYNEQFF.

This clonotype was found a few times. CDR3 sequence: CASRTGAWASGYTF. Written as DNA, the CDR3 is TGTGCCAGCAGGACAGGGGCCTGGGCGAGTGGCTACACCTTC. The chain uses TRBV12-3 or TRBV12-4 and TRBJ1-2; 8 bases fit TRBD1. The CDR3 has 14 residues. Trimming took 6 bases from V and 7 from J; bases not matched to a gene: 10.

Ten or more counts support this clonotype. The CDR3, as DNA: TGTGCCAGCAGTGACTCGGAGGGGGCCGGTGGCTACACCTTC. It yields the protein CASSDSEGAGGYTF. The rearrangement links TRBV6-4 to TRBJ1-2, with 7 positions matching TRBD1. The CDR3 runs 14 residues. V gave up 0 bases and J gave up 7 bases; unmatched junction bases: 5. Germline V lookup: CDR1 MRHNA, CDR2 SNTAGT.

At least ten counts were recorded for this clonotype. V and J are TRBV5-1 and TRBJ1-1, with a tentative D call TRBD1 (6 bases). V lost 0 bases to trimming and J lost 4 bases, with 10 bases between them. The CDR3 is made up of 14 amino acids. CDR1 is SGHRS and CDR2 is YFSETQ in the germline V gene. CDR3 amino acids: CASSLEGGPTEAFF. The CDR3 coding sequence is TGCGCCAGCAGCTTGGAGGGGGGCCCCACTGAAGCTTTCTTT.